This T cell receptor beta chain was obtained from a study of T cells in narcolepsy. Study-wide context: Healthy controls were enrolled alongside patients with narcolepsy type 1 or type 2. Notes on the study in general: In some patient and control memory CD4+ samples, autoreactive clones were absent. Reportedly, autoreactive clonotypes were serially detected in patients' blood but not controls'. Same-patient CSF and blood CD4+ T cell clonotypes included HCRT-specific and TRIB2-specific autoreactive ones.

The table came from immunoSEQ multiplex PCR; TCRdb's copy has only in-frame clones and leaves some out. The repertoire holds fewer than 40,000 clones, with roughly 83% as singletons. This clone was detected once. Its antigen is currently unknown. The CDR3 is 16 residues long. Germline V lookup: CDR1 SGHRS, CDR2 YFSETQ. The V end was cut by 3 bases, the J end by 2 bases, with 15 bases between. This chain joins TRBV5-1 and TRBJ1-5, with unresolved D. The TCR sequence derives from a human donor with narcolepsy. The sample taken for sequencing was CD45RA- memory CD4+ T cells from PBMCs. CDR3 DNA: TGCGCCAGCAGCTCGACCCAGACGGAGGGCAATCAGCCCCAGCATTTT. As protein: CASSSTQTEGNQPQHF.